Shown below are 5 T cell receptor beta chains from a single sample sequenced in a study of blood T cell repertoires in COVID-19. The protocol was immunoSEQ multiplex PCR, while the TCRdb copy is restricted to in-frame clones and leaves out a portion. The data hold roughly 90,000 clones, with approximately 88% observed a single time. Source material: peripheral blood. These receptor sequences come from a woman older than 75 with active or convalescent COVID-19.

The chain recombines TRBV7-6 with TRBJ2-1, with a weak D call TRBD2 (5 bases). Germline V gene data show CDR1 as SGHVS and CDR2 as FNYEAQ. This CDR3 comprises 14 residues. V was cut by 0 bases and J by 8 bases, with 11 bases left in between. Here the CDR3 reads CASSLASVRDEQFF. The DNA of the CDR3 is TGTGCCAGCAGCTTAGCTAGCGTCAGAGATGAGCAGTTCTTC.

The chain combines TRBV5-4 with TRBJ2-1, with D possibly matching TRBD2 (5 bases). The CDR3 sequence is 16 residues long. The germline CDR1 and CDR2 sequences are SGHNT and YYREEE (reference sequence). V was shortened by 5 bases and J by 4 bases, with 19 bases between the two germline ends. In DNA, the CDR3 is TGTGCCAGCAGGGAGGACTCACCACAACCTTACAATGAGCAGTTCTTC. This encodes CASREDSPQPYNEQFF.

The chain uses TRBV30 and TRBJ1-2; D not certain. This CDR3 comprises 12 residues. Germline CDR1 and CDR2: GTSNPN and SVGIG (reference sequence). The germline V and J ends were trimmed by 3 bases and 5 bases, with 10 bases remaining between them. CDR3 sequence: CAWRQAGYGYTF. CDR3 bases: TGTGCCTGGAGGCAGGCTGGTTATGGCTACACCTTC.

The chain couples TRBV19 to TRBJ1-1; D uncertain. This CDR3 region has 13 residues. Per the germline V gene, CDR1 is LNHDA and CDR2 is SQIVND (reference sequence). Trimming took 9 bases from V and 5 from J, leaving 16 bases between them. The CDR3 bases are TGTGCCAGCGCCGCCAGGCGAGGGACTGAAGCTTTCTTT. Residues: CASAARRGTEAFF.

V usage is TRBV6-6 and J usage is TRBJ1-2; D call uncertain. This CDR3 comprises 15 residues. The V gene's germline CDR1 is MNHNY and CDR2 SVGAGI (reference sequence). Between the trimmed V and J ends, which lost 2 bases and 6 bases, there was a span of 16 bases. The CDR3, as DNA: TGTGCCAGCAGTTACGACCTCGCAATCGCGGATGGCTACACCTTC. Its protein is CASSYDLAIADGYTF.